Listed below are T cell receptor beta chains from one sample, sequenced in a study of blood T cell repertoires in COVID-19. This table comes from immunoSEQ multiplex PCR, and its TCRdb copy is limited to in-frame clones, with some not included. In the table there are 80,000 or so clones, about four fifths of which are singletons. Input material: peripheral blood. Receptor source: a human donor in a cohort sampled during active COVID-19. Both conserved end residues are part of each CDR3. The order of the fields is J gene, V gene, CDR3 protein.

TRBJ2-2 | TRBV28 | CASSLIGRVWTGELFF
TRBJ1-1 | TRBV14 | CASSRQHGFF
TRBJ2-7 | TRBV27 | CASHRSGSIHEQYF
TRBJ1-5 | TRBV2 | CASSEGSSNQPQHF
TRBJ2-3 | TRBV3-1/TRBV3-2 | CASSQDRAGARTDTQYF
TRBJ1-5 | TRBV19 | CASSIVEYNQPQHF
TRBJ1-5 | TRBV30 | CAWSAGKVQPQHF
TRBJ1-4 | TRBV6-1 | CASSEPRDSQITNEKLFF
TRBJ2-2 | TRBV30 | CAWSATGVGELFF
TRBJ2-1 | TRBV7-3 | CASTPPSGRALFF
TRBJ1-6 | TRBV7-9 | CASSLAATGVGTPLHF
TRBJ2-5 | TRBV5-4 | CASSLEGGGTETQYF
TRBJ2-5 | TRBV6-1 | CASSEVRGHETQYF
TRBJ1-3 | TRBV5-1 | CASSRERVNPLSGNTIYF
TRBJ2-3 | TRBV28 | CASSLRDTQYF
TRBJ1-5 | TRBV29-1 | CSAQQGAGGNQPQHF
TRBJ2-5 | TRBV11-3 | CASSPRGSVGKETQYF
TRBJ2-2 | TRBV2 | CASNRRRGSTGELFF
TRBJ1-5 | TRBV19 | CASSGTGGAGSNQPQHF
TRBJ1-2 | TRBV3-1/TRBV3-2 | CASSQDLARVGGYTF
TRBJ2-3 | TRBV28 | CASSSRLNLSYF
TRBJ2-5 | TRBV30 | CAWSAGYQETQYF
TRBJ1-5 | TRBV19 | CASSMYRVQGWIQPQHF
TRBJ2-1 | TRBV30 | CAWSEETRASGRDNEQFF
TRBJ1-5 | TRBV6-5 | CASIGAGTGSQPQHF
TRBJ2-4 | TRBV6-5 | CASSLTSGGAKNIQYF
TRBJ2-7 | TRBV5-1 | CASSLQNSYEQYF
TRBJ2-4 | TRBV19 | CASSIDSRTVLYF
TRBJ2-1 | TRBV5-6 | CASSPRTSGSGNEQFF
TRBJ2-3 | TRBV5-1 | CASSLGLALGTDTQYF
TRBJ1-1 | TRBV19 | CASSHFSGTGGKTEAFF
TRBJ2-7 | TRBV28 | CASSLGLDYEQYF
TRBJ2-1 | TRBV28 | CASSRAGRLDEQFF
TRBJ2-1 | TRBV27 | CASSQWGREDEQFF
TRBJ1-6 | TRBV6-5 | CASSSTGGGNSPLHF
TRBJ1-2 | TRBV19 | CASSTTGGANYGYTF
TRBJ1-2 | TRBV2 | CASTTRTGGGGYTF
TRBJ1-5 | TRBV28 | CASFRDSVQPQHF
TRBJ2-1 | TRBV5-1 | CASSLVGEGYNEQFF
TRBJ2-2 | TRBV5-1 | CASSLGQGSAGELFF
TRBJ1-1 | TRBV29-1 | CSVSTGGSTEAFF
TRBJ2-1 | TRBV6-5 | CASSSFGLAGGHEQFF
TRBJ1-6 | TRBV28 | CASSYRTGGSASPLHF
TRBJ2-1 | TRBV30 | CAEAGDAYNEQFF
TRBJ1-1 | TRBV3-1/TRBV3-2 | CGTSRGLRDTEAFF